The clone carrying this T cell receptor beta chain has ten or more counts. What it recognizes is unknown. Amplification yielded TCR beta CDR3 regions, with RNA transcripts as the source. The TCR CDR3 first-round RT-PCR relied on the HTBI primer set. Each CDR3 protein is one row after TCRdb ran MiXCR on the multiplex PCR reads. The sample gives around 35,000 distinct CDR3 sequences, roughly half of which show up once; more than 25% is in the top ten. The diagnostic basis comprised clinical symptoms, serum thyroxine and TRAb, thyroid ultrasound and orbital computed tomography. It was 10 ml of fresh peripheral blood that supplied the PBMCs. This sample is part of a study of T cells in Graves' hyperthyroidism and ophthalmopathy. Study-level background: Peripheral blood was collected at initial diagnosis, before any treatment.

Study-wide findings and caveats: Ophthalmopathy, which appeared later, was predicted by the model a median roughly 6.5 months before onset.

The source material was blood. This clonotype was sampled from a woman in her forties with Graves' ophthalmopathy.

CDR3 in DNA: TGTGCCAGCAGCTTACAGGGACTCAGGAGTGGCTACACCTTC. It translates to CASSLQGLRSGYTF. V gene TRBV11-2 combines with J gene TRBJ1-2; D might be TRBD1 (5 bases). The V and J ends lost 2 bases and 7 bases respectively, with 14 bases between them. Germline loops: CDR1 SGHAT, CDR2 FQNNGV. This CDR3 has 14 residues.